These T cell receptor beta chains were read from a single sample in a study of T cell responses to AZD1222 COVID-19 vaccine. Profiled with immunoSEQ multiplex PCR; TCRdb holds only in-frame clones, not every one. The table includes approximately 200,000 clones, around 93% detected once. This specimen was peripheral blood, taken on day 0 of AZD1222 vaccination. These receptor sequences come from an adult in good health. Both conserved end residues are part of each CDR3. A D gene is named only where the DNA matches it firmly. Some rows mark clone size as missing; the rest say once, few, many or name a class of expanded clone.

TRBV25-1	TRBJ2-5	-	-	TGTGCCAGCAGTGACCCTAAGGACGGGATTCAAGAGACCCAGTACTTC	CASSDPKDGIQETQYF
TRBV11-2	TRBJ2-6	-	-	TGTGCCAGCAGCCTTACTAGAGTATTTGGGGCCAACGTCCTGACTTTC	CASSLTRVFGANVLTF
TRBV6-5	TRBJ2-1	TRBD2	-	TGTGCCAGCAGTTACTCGCCCGGGACTAGCAATGAGCAGTTCTTC	CASSYSPGTSNEQFF
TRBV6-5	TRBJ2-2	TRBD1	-	TGTGCCAGCAGGCAGGACAGGGGGCGTAAATGGGAGCTGTTTTTT	CASRQDRGRKWELFF
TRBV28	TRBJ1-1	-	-	TGTGCCAGCTCCGGGACAAGTATGAACACTGAAGCTTTCTTT	CASSGTSMNTEAFF
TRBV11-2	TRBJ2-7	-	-	TGTGCCAGCCAGCAAGGGACATTTTACGAGCAGTACTTC	CASQQGTFYEQYF
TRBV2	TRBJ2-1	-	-	TGTGCCAGTAGTAGGCGGGACAATGAGCAGTTCTTC	CASSRRDNEQFF
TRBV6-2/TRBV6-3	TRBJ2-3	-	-	TGTGCCAGCAGTTACTCGCCCCGGGTAGGCGTTAATACGCAGTATTTT	CASSYSPRVGVNTQYF
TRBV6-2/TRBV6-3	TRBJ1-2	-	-	TGTGCCAGCAGTTACGCCGGACAGTTCTATGGCTACACCTTC	CASSYAGQFYGYTF
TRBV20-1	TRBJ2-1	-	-	TGCAGTGCTAGTAGGCGGTCCGCGGGCGAGCAGTTCTTC	CSASRRSAGEQFF
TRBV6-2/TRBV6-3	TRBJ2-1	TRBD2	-	TGTGCCAGCAGTTACAGGAGTAGCGGGAGTTCTCCCTTCTCCTACAATGAGCAGTTCTTC	CASSYRSSGSSPFSYNEQFF
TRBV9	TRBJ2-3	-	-	TGTGCCAGCAGCGTATTGTGGAAGACTAGCACAGATACGCAGTATTTT	CASSVLWKTSTDTQYF
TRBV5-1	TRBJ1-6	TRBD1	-	TGCGCCAGCAGCTCCAGGGACAGAGATAATTCACCCCTCCACTTT	CASSSRDRDNSPLHF
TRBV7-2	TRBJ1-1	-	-	TGTGCCAGCAGCCTCCCACTTGGGACTGAAGCTTTCTTT	CASSLPLGTEAFF
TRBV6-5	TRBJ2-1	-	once	TGTGCCAGCAACCTTTACAATGAGCAGTTCTTC	CASNLYNEQFF
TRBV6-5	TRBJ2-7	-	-	TGTGCCAGCACCCCAAGGGCCCCTCTCTCCGAGCAGTACTTC	CASTPRAPLSEQYF
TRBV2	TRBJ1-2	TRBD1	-	TGTGCCAGCAGTCCGACAGGGAACTATGGCTACACCTTC	CASSPTGNYGYTF
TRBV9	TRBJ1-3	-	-	TGTGCCAGCAGCGTAGGCCCCGCGGGGGACTCTGGAAACACCATATATTTT	CASSVGPAGDSGNTIYF
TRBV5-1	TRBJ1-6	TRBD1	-	TGCGCCAGCAGAGAGGGGGCCTCCAATTCACCCCTCCACTTT	CASREGASNSPLHF
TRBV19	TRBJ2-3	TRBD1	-	TGTGCCAGTAGGCGTTGGGGACAGGAGAGCACAGATACGCAGTATTTT	CASRRWGQESTDTQYF
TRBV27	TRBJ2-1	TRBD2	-	TGTGCCAGCAGTTTAGTCCTAGCGGGCTCCAATGAGCAGTTCTTC	CASSLVLAGSNEQFF
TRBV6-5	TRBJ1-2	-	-	TGTGCCAGCAGTTTTCCCTCTGGGGGCTACACCTTC	CASSFPSGGYTF
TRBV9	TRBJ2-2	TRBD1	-	TGTGCCAGCAGCGACTCCCGGACAGGGGTTTCGAGCACCGGGGAGCTGTTTTTT	CASSDSRTGVSSTGELFF
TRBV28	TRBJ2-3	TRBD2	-	TGTGCCAGCAGTTTAGACGTGGGACTAGCGGGAACAGATACGCAGTATTTT	CASSLDVGLAGTDTQYF
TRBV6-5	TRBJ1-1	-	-	TGTGCCAGCAGTTCCGAGGGGGTTAACACTGAAGCTTTCTTT	CASSSEGVNTEAFF
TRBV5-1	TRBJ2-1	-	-	TGCGCCAGCAGCTTGACTCACAATGAGCAGTTCTTC	CASSLTHNEQFF
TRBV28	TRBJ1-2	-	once	TGTGCCAGCAGCCTCCCGGGGGGTAACTATGGCTACACCTTC	CASSLPGGNYGYTF
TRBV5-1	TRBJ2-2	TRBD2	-	TGCGCCAGCAGCCCGGGAGGTCCGAGGACCGGGGAGCTGTTTTTT	CASSPGGPRTGELFF
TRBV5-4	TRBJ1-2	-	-	TGTGCCAGCAGCTTAGATACGGATGGCTACACCTTC	CASSLDTDGYTF
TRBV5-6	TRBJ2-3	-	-	TGTGCCAGCAGCTTGGTGCAGTTTCGCACAGATACGCAGTATTTT	CASSLVQFRTDTQYF
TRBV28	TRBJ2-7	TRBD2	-	TGTGCCAGCAGCGGGACTAGCGGGGGGTACTACGAGCAGTACTTC	CASSGTSGGYYEQYF
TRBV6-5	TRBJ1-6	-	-	TGTGCCAGCAGGAAACAGGGCGGATGGAATTCACCCCTCCACTTT	CASRKQGGWNSPLHF
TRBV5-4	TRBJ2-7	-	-	TGTGCCAGCAGCTTAAAGACTAGTTTGGTCTACGAGCAGTACTTC	CASSLKTSLVYEQYF
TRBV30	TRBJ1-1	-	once	TGTGCCTACGGGGAGAACACTGAAGCTTTCTTT	CAYGENTEAFF
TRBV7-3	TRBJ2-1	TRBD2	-	TGTGCCAGCAGCTTAGTGACTAGCGGATACAATGAGCAGTTCTTC	CASSLVTSGYNEQFF
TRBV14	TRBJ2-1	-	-	TGTGCCAGCAGCCAAGAAGCGTACAATGAGCAGTTCTTC	CASSQEAYNEQFF
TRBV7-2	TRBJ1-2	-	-	TGTGCCAGCAGCTTAGGACGGGGCTATGGCTACACCTTC	CASSLGRGYGYTF
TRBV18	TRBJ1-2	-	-	TGTGCCAGCTCAGCCTTTTTACAGGGAGGCTATGGCTACACCTTC	CASSAFLQGGYGYTF
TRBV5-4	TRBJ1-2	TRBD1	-	TGTGCCAGCAGCTTGATCAGGGGGTTCGGCTACACCTTC	CASSLIRGFGYTF
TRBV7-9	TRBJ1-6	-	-	TGTGCCAGCAGCCGACAGATTCCCTCCTATAATTCACCCCTCCACTTT	CASSRQIPSYNSPLHF
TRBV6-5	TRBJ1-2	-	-	TGTGCCAGCAGACCACTCAGGGCTAACTATGGCTACACCTTC	CASRPLRANYGYTF
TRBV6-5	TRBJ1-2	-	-	TGTGCCAGCAGGCCCGCCCGCGGGGGAGGATATGGCTACACCTTC	CASRPARGGGYGYTF
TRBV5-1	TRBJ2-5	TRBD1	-	TGCGCCAGCAGCGCGGGACAGGTAGGGCCCACAATCCAAGAGACCCAGTACTTC	CASSAGQVGPTIQETQYF
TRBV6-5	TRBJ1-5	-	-	TGTGCCAGCAGTTCCGGGCCCAGAATTCAAGGTCCCCAGCATTTT	CASSSGPRIQGPQHF
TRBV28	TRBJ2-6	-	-	TGTGCCAGCAGCCCTGACCCCGTTGCTGGGGCCAACGTCCTGACTTTC	CASSPDPVAGANVLTF
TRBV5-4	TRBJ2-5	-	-	TGTGCCAGCAGCTCCCGGGGGCCGGGGCAGGGTGAGACCCAGTACTTC	CASSSRGPGQGETQYF
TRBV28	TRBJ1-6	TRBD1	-	TGTGCCAGCAGTTTGGGTGGACAGGGGGGATCACCCCTCCACTTT	CASSLGGQGGSPLHF
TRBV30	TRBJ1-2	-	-	TGTGCCTGGAGCGCAGGGGCGAACTATGGCTACACCTTC	CAWSAGANYGYTF